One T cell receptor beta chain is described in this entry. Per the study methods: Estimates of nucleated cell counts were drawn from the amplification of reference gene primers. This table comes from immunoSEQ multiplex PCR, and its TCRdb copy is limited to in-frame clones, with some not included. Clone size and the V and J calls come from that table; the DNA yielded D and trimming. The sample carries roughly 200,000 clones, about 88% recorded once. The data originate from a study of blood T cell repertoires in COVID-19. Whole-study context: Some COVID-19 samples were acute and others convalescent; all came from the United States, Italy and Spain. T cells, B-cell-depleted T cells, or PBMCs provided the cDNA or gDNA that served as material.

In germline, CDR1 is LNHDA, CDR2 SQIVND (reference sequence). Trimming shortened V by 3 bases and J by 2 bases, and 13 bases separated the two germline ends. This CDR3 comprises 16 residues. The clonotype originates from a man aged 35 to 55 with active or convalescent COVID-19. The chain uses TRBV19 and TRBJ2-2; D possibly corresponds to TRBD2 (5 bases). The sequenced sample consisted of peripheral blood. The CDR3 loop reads CASSIRSGANTGELFF. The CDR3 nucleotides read TGTGCCAGTAGTATCAGGAGCGGAGCAAACACCGGGGAGCTGTTTTTT.